What follows describes a single T cell receptor (beta chain). Its recognized antigen is unknown. No quality values exist for individual bases; no much larger clone is one base distant. The sample's time point label, in plain terms: recipient sample about 28 days before transplant, after cytoreduction. Blood samples were obtained from recipients approximately 28 days before transplant and at days 30, 100 and 180 after transplant. Using Nuclei Lysis Solution, genomic DNA was extracted from unfractionated peripheral blood mononuclear cells that were either fresh or cryopreserved. According to the germline V gene, CDR1 reads LGHNA and CDR2 reads YNFKEQ. V and J are trimmed by 3 bases and 2 bases, and the gene matches miss 8 bases of the junction. The CDR3 measures 18 amino acids from cysteine to phenylalanine. The sequence is cut down to CDR3 DNA, 54 bases in frame from base 1. These data originate in a study of T cell clonotyping in hematopoietic cell transplantation (dated by TCRdb to the early 2020s). Turning to the overall study: Recipient samples taken before transplant were collected after cytoreduction. Patients were recruited between September 2015 and early 2017 and followed until late 2020 or death. A total of 120 to 150 blood samples were gathered in the study from under 40 consecutive transplant recipients along with their related donors.

With the immunoSEQ assay, which is a bias-controlled multiplex PCR relying on V- and J-specific primers, TCR beta CDR3 regions were amplified from genomic DNA. In a second PCR step, the CDR3 amplicons were tagged with a proprietary barcode plus Illumina adapter sequences. CDR3 libraries were sequenced on an Illumina MiSeq instrument. Turning to the authors' computational methods: immunoSEQ Analyzer 3.0 was used for export and quality control, with R Bioconductor and Immunarch used for downstream analyses. Only productive rearrangements in the normalized downsampled data set were used to calculate repertoire metrics. Clonotypes larger than 5 templates in the normalized cohort were defined as pathologically expanded. The Inverse Simpson Index served as the measure of repertoire diversity. CMV-specificity analyses were carried out on the non-normalized data set to capture all clonotypes. TCRdb took this table from immuneACCESS and kept in-frame rearrangements with V and J called. Such tables lack part of the clones; where checked against another copy, unresolved V genes explain under half of the gap, and the rest is unexplained. V, J and clone size are those of that table, while D and trimming were read from the DNA. This sample is represented by 15,000 to 20,000 clones; approximately 80% of them were singletons. Clones ranked in the top ten supply less than 20% of the sample.

General study outcomes and caveats: Just a small fraction of recipient repertoires overlapped with donor repertoires, and more than 95% appeared de novo at the given depth. After transplant, TCR diversity in recipients dropped, and pathologically expanded clonotypes increased progressively from day 30 to day 180. The sample size was limited, and because cells were not sorted, the contributions of CD4 and CD8 repertoires could not be separated. Inverse Simpson Index values from donors and from recipients before transplant predicted broader TCR repertoire diversity after transplant.

The V and J genes are TRBV4-2 and TRBJ2-7; TRBD2 agrees with 15 junctional bases. The sequence derives from a man aged 55-75 years with acute myeloid leukemia. Some clones in this sample may be carry-over from other donors' samples. The material sequenced was peripheral blood mononuclear cells, taken before stem cell transplant. The CDR3 protein sequence reads: CASSHAGLAGGAAYEQYF. The sequenced DNA: TGTGCCAGCAGCCATGCCGGACTAGCGGGGGGGGCGGCCTACGAGCAGTACTTC.